This TCR beta chain appears in the sequencing data of a study of cytomegalovirus exposure and HLA in healthy donors. Broader study findings: Sequencing artifact likely explains a cluster of highly shared sequence variants.

Comments on this clone: What it binds is unknown.

The CDR3 length is 12 residues. In germline, CDR1 is SGHRS, CDR2 YFSETQ. V was pared by 0 bases and J by 10 bases, with 8 bases between. 60 Vbeta and 13 Jbeta primers were used in PCR. Only in-frame clones appear in the TCRdb table, and some are missing; sequencing was by immunoSEQ multiplex PCR. The sample contains about 170,000 clones, nearly 80% of which appear only once. This TCR came from a woman in her 50s in good health and CMV-seropositive. The sample was PBMCs. The V and J genes are TRBV5-1 and TRBJ2-1; D is undetermined. The CDR3 here is CASSLGAKEQFF. In DNA, the CDR3 is TGCGCCAGCAGCTTGGGGGCGAAAGAGCAGTTCTTC. The variable domain in full, completed from reference TRBV5-1 and TRBJ2-1, reads KAGVTQTPRYLIKTRGQQVTLSCSPISGHRSVSWYQQTPGQGLQFLFEYFSETQRNKGNFPGRFSGRQFSNSRSEMNVSTLELGDSALYLCASSLGAKEQFFGPGTRLTVL.